This TCR beta chain originates from a study of cytomegalovirus exposure and HLA in healthy donors. Study as a whole: Of the donors genotyped, approximately 400 in all, about 76% fell in the Caucasian-associated ancestry cluster. Findings and caveats of the study: CMV serostatus was the only immune exposure information that was available.

PCR amplification relied on 60 Vbeta primers (plus 13 Jbeta primers). The protocol was immunoSEQ multiplex PCR, while the TCRdb copy is restricted to in-frame clones and leaves out a portion. Among 150,000 to 200,000 clones listed, more than 80% were seen once. The V gene lost 2 bases and the J gene lost 2 bases, with 13 bases spanning the gap. The CDR3 totals 16 residues. CDR1 and CDR2 (germline): SGHAT, FQNNGV. As to this clone: The antigen remains unidentified.

The sample comprised PBMCs. The sequence came from a young woman in good health and CMV-seronegative. The chain carries TRBV11-2 and TRBJ1-3; D not resolved. This CDR3 reads CASSLLRGRTGNTIYF. DNA for the CDR3: TGTGCCAGCAGCTTACTCCGGGGAAGGACTGGAAACACCATATATTTT.